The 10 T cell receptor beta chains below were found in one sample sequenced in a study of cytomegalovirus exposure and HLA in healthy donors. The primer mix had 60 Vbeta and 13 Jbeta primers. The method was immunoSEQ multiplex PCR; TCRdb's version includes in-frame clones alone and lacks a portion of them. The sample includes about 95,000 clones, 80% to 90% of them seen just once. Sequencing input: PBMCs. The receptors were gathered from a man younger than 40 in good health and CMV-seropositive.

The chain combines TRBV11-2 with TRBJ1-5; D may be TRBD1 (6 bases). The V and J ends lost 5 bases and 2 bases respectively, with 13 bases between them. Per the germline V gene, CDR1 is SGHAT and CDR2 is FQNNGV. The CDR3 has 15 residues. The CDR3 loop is CASSEQGIGNQPQHF. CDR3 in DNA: TGTGCCAGCAGCGAACAGGGAATCGGCAATCAGCCCCAGCATTTT. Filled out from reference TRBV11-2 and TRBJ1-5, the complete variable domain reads EAGVAQSPRYKIIEKRQSVAFWCNPISGHATLYWYQQILGQGPKLLIQFQNNGVVDDSQLPKDRFSAERLKGVDSTLKIQPAKLEDSAVYLCASSEQGIGNQPQHFGDGTRLSIL.

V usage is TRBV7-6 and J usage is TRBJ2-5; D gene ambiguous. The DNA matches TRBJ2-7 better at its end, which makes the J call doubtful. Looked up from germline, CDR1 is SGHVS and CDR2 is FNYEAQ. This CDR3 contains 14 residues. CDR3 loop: CASSLGRGTYEQYF. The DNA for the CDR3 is TGTGCCAGCAGCTTAGGGCGCGGAACCTACGAGCAGTACTTC.

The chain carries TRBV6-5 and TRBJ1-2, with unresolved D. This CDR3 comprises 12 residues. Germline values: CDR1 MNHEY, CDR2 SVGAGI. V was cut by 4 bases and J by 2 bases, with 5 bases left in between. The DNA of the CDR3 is TGTGCCAGCAGTTCCCCGAACTATGGCTACACCTTC. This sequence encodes CASSSPNYGYTF.

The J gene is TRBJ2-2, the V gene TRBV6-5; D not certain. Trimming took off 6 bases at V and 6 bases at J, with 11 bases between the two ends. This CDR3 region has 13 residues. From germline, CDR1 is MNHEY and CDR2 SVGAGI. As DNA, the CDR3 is TGTGCCAGCAGACGGAGTCCCGCCGGGGAGCTGTTTTTT. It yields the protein CASRRSPAGELFF.

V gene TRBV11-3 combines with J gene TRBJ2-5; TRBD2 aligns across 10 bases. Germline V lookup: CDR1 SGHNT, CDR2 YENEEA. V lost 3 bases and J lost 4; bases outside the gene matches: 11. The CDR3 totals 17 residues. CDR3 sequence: CASSFPEREGHVETQYF. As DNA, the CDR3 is TGTGCCAGCAGCTTCCCCGAGCGGGAGGGCCACGTAGAGACCCAGTACTTC.

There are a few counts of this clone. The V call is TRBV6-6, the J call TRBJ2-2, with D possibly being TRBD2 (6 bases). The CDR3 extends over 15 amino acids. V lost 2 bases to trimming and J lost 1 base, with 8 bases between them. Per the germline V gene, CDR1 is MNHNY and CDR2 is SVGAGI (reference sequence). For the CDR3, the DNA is TGTGCCAGCAGTTACATCGGGGGGAACACCGGGGAGCTGTTTTTT. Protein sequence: CASSYIGGNTGELFF.

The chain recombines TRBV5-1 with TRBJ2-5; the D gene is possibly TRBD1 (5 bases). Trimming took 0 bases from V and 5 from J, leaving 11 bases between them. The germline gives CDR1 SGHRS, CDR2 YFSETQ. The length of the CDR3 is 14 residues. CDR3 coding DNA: TGCGCCAGCAGCTTGGAGCCAGGGTTGGAGACCCAGTACTTC. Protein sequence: CASSLEPGLETQYF. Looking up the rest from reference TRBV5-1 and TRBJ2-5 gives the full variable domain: KAGVTQTPRYLIKTRGQQVTLSCSPISGHRSVSWYQQTPGQGLQFLFEYFSETQRNKGNFPGRFSGRQFSNSRSEMNVSTLELGDSALYLCASSLEPGLETQYFGPGTRLLVL.

DNA for the CDR3: TGTGCCAGCAGTTTACTAGCGGGAAGCTACGAGCAGTACTTC. Protein sequence: CASSLLAGSYEQYF. This chain connects TRBV28 to TRBJ2-7, with 9 bases matching TRBD2. V lost 2 bases to trimming and J lost 3 bases; unmatched junction nucleotides: 2. In germline, CDR1 is MDHEN, CDR2 SYDVKM. The CDR3 extends over 14 amino acids.

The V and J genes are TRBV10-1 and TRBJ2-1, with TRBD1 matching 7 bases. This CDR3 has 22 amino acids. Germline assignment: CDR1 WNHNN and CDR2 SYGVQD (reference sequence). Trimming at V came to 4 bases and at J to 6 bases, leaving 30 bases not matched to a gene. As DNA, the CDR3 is TGCGCCAGCAGTGGCCCCAGCTTTTTTTCCAAGAAACAGGGGAATTGGTCCAATGAGCAGTTCTTC. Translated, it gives CASSGPSFFSKKQGNWSNEQFF.

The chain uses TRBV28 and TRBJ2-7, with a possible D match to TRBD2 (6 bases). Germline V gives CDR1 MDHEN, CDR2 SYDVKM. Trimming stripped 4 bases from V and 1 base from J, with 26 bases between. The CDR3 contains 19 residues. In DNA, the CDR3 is TGTGCCAGCAGTTCCATAGGGTATTCCGTTGGGGAGGCATCCTACGAGCAGTACTTC. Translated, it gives CASSSIGYSVGEASYEQYF.